The 21 T cell receptor beta chains below were found in one sample sequenced in a study of blood T cell repertoires in COVID-19. TCRdb keeps only in-frame clones here, not all; method: immunoSEQ multiplex PCR. The table lists 150,000 to 200,000 clones, roughly 80% of them singletons, with approximately 2% in the top ten. Specimen: peripheral blood. The source is an elderly woman with acute or convalescent COVID-19.

This rearrangement joins TRBV9 to TRBJ2-7; 9 bases map to TRBD2. The junction had 6 bases not matched to a gene; V was cut back by 4 bases and J by 1 base. CDR1 and CDR2 (germline): SGDLS, YYNGEE. CDR3 length: 15 amino acids. The CDR3 is CASSPQLAGSYEQYF. CDR3 DNA sequence: TGTGCCAGCAGCCCCCAACTAGCGGGTTCCTACGAGCAGTACTTC.

Only a few counts were recorded for this clone. This chain links TRBV28 with TRBJ1-6, with 7 positions matching TRBD1. J was trimmed by 7 bases and V by 7 bases; bases with no gene match: 16. The CDR3 runs 17 residues. Germline V gene data show CDR1 as MDHEN and CDR2 as SYDVKM. The CDR3 sequence: CASTLTTGPLLNSPLHF. As DNA, the CDR3 is TGTGCCAGCACCCTGACGACAGGGCCTCTTTTGAATTCACCCCTCCACTTT.

The chain combines TRBV19 with TRBJ2-7; 8 bases fit TRBD1. CDR3 length: 15 amino acids. Trimming removed 3 bases from V and 6 bases from J; junction bases left unmatched: 10. From germline, CDR1 is LNHDA and CDR2 SQIVND (reference sequence). The CDR3 DNA reads TGTGCCAGTAGTATCGACGGGACAGGACACCGCGAGCAGTACTTC. This gives the protein CASSIDGTGHREQYF. Together with reference TRBV19 and TRBJ2-7, the CDR3 gives the full variable domain: DGGITQSPKYLFRKEGQNVTLSCEQNLNHDAMYWYRQDPGQGLRLIYYSQIVNDFQKGDIAEGYSVSREKKESFPLTVTSAQKNPTAFYLCASSIDGTGHREQYFGPGTRLTVT.

The genes are TRBV30 and TRBJ1-1, with 7 bases matching TRBD1. The CDR3 spans 16 residues. V was pared by 2 bases and J by 0 bases, with 9 bases of the junction left unmatched. Germline CDR1 is GTSNPN and CDR2 is SVGIG (reference sequence). The chain's CDR3 is CAWSTKNRGMNTEAFF. The CDR3 DNA reads TGTGCCTGGAGTACGAAGAACAGGGGCATGAACACTGAAGCTTTCTTT.

The chain recombines TRBV15 with TRBJ2-3; 10 nucleotides line up with TRBD2. Germline lookup yields CDR1 LNHNV and CDR2 YYDKDF (reference sequence). There are 15 residues in the CDR3. V shed 1 base, J shed 6 bases, and the junction held 4 bases outside the gene matches. The CDR3 reads CATSRATSGWDTQYF. CDR3 coding DNA: TGTGCCACCAGCAGAGCGACTAGCGGGTGGGATACGCAGTATTTT.

The chain employs TRBV19 and TRBJ2-7; 9 bases match TRBD2. Looked up from germline, CDR1 is LNHDA and CDR2 is SQIVND (reference sequence). CDR3 length: 16 residues. The ends lost 6 bases at V and 2 bases at J; junction bases unmatched: 11. The CDR3, as DNA: TGTGCCAGTAGCCCCAGGGGTAGCGGGGGTACCTACGAGCAGTACTTC. Translation gives CASSPRGSGGTYEQYF.

This CDR3 is CASSVSTGSRGANVLTF. The CDR3 DNA is TGTGCCAGCAGCGTAAGCACAGGATCGAGGGGGGCCAACGTCCTGACTTTC. V usage is TRBV9 and J usage is TRBJ2-6; a weak D match, TRBD1 (5 bases). The CDR3 loop spans 17 amino acids. In germline, CDR1 is SGDLS, CDR2 YYNGEE. The V and J ends lost 1 base and 4 bases respectively, with 15 bases between them. Together with reference TRBV9 and TRBJ2-6, the CDR3 gives the full variable domain: DSGVTQTPKHLITATGQRVTLRCSPRSGDLSVYWYQQSLDQGLQFLIQYYNGEERAKGNILERFSAQQFPDLHSELNLSSLELGDSALYFCASSVSTGSRGANVLTFGAGSRLTVL.

The sample holds a few counts of this clone. The chain has TRBV4-3 and TRBJ1-5; TRBD1 matches 7 bases. CDR1 and CDR2 (germline): LGHNA, YSLEER. With V trimmed by 0 bases and J by 4 bases, 3 bases remained unmatched. The CDR3 extends over 15 amino acids. The DNA of the CDR3 is TGCGCCAGCAGCCAAGAGACAGGGTGGAATCAGCCCCAGCATTTT. Its protein product is CASSQETGWNQPQHF.

This chain links TRBV20-1 with TRBJ2-3; TRBD2 matches at 9 bases. CDR3 length equals 15 residues. V lost 3 bases to trimming and J lost 0 bases; unmatched junction nucleotides: 4. Germline V lookup: CDR1 DFQATT, CDR2 SNEGSKA (reference sequence). CDR3 loop: CSASKLAGSTDTQYF. As DNA, the CDR3 is TGCAGTGCTAGTAAGCTAGCGGGAAGCACAGATACGCAGTATTTT.

This clone was counted only a few times. The chain is built from TRBV27 and TRBJ2-2; no definite D call. The CDR3 is 14 residues long. Germline CDR1 is MNHEY and CDR2 is SMNVEV (reference sequence). The V end was cut by 0 bases, the J end by 2 bases, with 4 bases between. This CDR3 is CASSLSANTGELFF. CDR3 nucleotides: TGTGCCAGCAGTTTATCGGCCAACACCGGGGAGCTGTTTTTT.

This sequence joins TRBV4-3 and TRBJ2-7, with a possible D match to TRBD1 (6 bases). The V end lost 0 bases, the J end lost 4 bases, and 13 bases lay between the germline ends. The CDR3 is made up of 15 amino acids. Germline V gives CDR1 LGHNA, CDR2 YSLEER. CDR3 sequence (DNA): TGCGCCAGCAGCCAAGATTTCACAGGGTTTTACGAGCAGTACTTC. Translation: CASSQDFTGFYEQYF.

A word on this clone: The same CDR3 is also encoded by other DNA sequences in this sample. CDR3 in amino acids: CASSLRGSDYGYTF. As DNA, the CDR3 is TGTGCCAGCAGCTTGAGGGGGTCCGACTATGGCTACACCTTC. This chain uses TRBV5-8 with TRBJ1-2, with TRBD1 as a possible D gene (6 bases). The CDR3 has 14 amino acids. Germline loops: CDR1 SGHTS, CDR2 YDEGEE. V gave up 1 base and J gave up 3 bases, with 10 bases separating them.

The chain joins TRBV20-1 to TRBJ2-1, with a possible D match to TRBD1 (5 bases). Trimming removed 3 bases from V and 10 bases from J, with 10 bases in between. The CDR3 has 11 amino acids. Germline V gene sequence: CDR1 DFQATT, CDR2 SNEGSKA (reference sequence). The chain's CDR3 is CSARGRSEQFF. The CDR3 nucleotides are TGCAGTGCTAGGGGGCGGAGCGAGCAGTTCTTC.

The CDR3 nucleotides are TGTGCCAGTAGTCCTGCCCGAGACTTAAACATTCAGTACTTC. Protein: CASSPARDLNIQYF. The gene calls are TRBV19 and TRBJ2-4, with D uncertain. The germline gives CDR1 LNHDA, CDR2 SQIVND (reference sequence). The CDR3 runs to 14 residues. V gave up 5 bases and J gave up 6 bases, with 14 bases separating them. The full variable domain, its missing parts supplied by reference TRBV19 and TRBJ2-4, is DGGITQSPKYLFRKEGQNVTLSCEQNLNHDAMYWYRQDPGQGLRLIYYSQIVNDFQKGDIAEGYSVSREKKESFPLTVTSAQKNPTAFYLCASSPARDLNIQYFGAGTRLSVL.

The V call is TRBV11-2, the J call TRBJ2-3, with 7 bases identical to TRBD2. V was clipped by 3 bases and J by 4 bases; unmatched bases: 4. The germline CDR1 and CDR2 sequences are SGHAT and FQNNGV. The length of the CDR3 is 14 residues. This chain's CDR3 is CASSLGGTPDTQYF. The CDR3 nucleotides read TGTGCCAGCAGCTTGGGGGGGACCCCAGATACGCAGTATTTT. Filled out from reference TRBV11-2 and TRBJ2-3, the complete variable domain reads EAGVAQSPRYKIIEKRQSVAFWCNPISGHATLYWYQQILGQGPKLLIQFQNNGVVDDSQLPKDRFSAERLKGVDSTLKIQPAKLEDSAVYLCASSLGGTPDTQYFGPGTRLTVL.

The chain couples TRBV5-1 to TRBJ2-5; 8 bases map to TRBD2. The junction had 12 bases not matched to a gene; V was cut back by 3 bases and J by 5 bases. The germline V gene has CDR1 SGHRS and CDR2 YFSETQ. The CDR3 consists of 16 residues. CDR3 region: CASSSGVAGGGETQYF. CDR3 nucleotide sequence: TGCGCCAGCAGCTCCGGGGTGGCGGGAGGAGGCGAGACCCAGTACTTC.

The table lists this clone with a count of one. CDR3 amino acids: CASSYSGQLPSGYTF. Written as DNA, the CDR3 is TGTGCCAGCAGTTACTCGGGGCAGCTACCTTCGGGCTACACCTTC. The chain combines TRBV6-5 with TRBJ1-2, with D perhaps TRBD1 (5 bases). The CDR3 length is 15 residues. The V and J ends lost 0 bases and 8 bases respectively, with 16 bases between them. Germline V gives CDR1 MNHEY, CDR2 SVGAGI.

This clone appeared many times. The chain carries TRBV6-5 and TRBJ1-1; 9 bases are a match to TRBD1. CDR3 size: 14 residues. Germline assignment: CDR1 MNHEY and CDR2 SVGAGI. V was pared by 8 bases and J by 4 bases, with 8 bases of the junction left unmatched. In DNA form, the CDR3 reads TGTGCCAGCTCGACAGGGGGTTTTAGCACTGAAGCTTTCTTT. Translation gives CASSTGGFSTEAFF.

This clone was seen more than once but under ten times. The CDR3 region is CASTVGTAVSPLHF. The CDR3 DNA reads TGTGCCAGCACGGTTGGGACAGCCGTCTCACCCCTCCACTTT. V usage is TRBV2 and J usage is TRBJ1-6, with TRBD1 identical over 7 bases. Unmatched junction bases numbered 10, after V lost 7 bases and J lost 10 bases. CDR1 and CDR2 (germline): SNHLY, FYNNEI. This CDR3 region has 14 residues.

The chain joins TRBV28 to TRBJ1-1; D gene ambiguous. V dropped 8 bases and J dropped 1 base, with 14 bases sitting between them. Germline CDR1 is MDHEN and CDR2 is SYDVKM. The CDR3 is 14 amino acids. In nucleotides, the CDR3 is TGTGCCAGCGCCCGGACGAGGGCGAACACTGAAGCTTTCTTT. Translation: CASARTRANTEAFF.

The CDR3 loop reads CASGGQIATNQPQHF. The CDR3 DNA follows: TGTGCTAGTGGGGGACAGATCGCGACAAATCAGCCCCAGCATTTT. The V call is TRBV12-5, the J call TRBJ1-5; 7 bases are a match to TRBD1. V was pared by 6 bases and J by 4 bases, with 9 bases of the junction left unmatched. This CDR3 is 15 amino acids long. Germline V gene lookup returns CDR1 LGHNT and CDR2 FRNRAP.